What follows describes a single T cell receptor beta chain. Antigen unknown. Replicate sorted-subset PCRs were loaded with approximately 190 ng DNA, roughly 33,000 T cell genomes. Measured with immunoSEQ multiplex PCR; TCRdb has only the in-frame clones, and not every one. The data hold a few million clones, with roughly nine tenths observed a single time. This record comes from a study of shared clonotypes between healthy human individuals. General study findings and limits: On the whole, naive subsets had larger estimated richness than memory subsets had.

Trimming took 5 bases from V and 1 from J, leaving 14 bases between them. The length of the CDR3 is 15 residues. Germline V gives CDR1 SGHTA, CDR2 FQGNSA. The receptor was derived from a man aged 18 to 29 in good health. The chain combines TRBV7-2 with TRBJ1-1; D not resolved. Material for sequencing was naive CD4+ T cells sorted from blood. Subset denoted: CD45RA+ positively selected. The CDR3 DNA is TGTGCCAGCAGCAAGTTTGTCGGATGGAACACTGAAGCTTTCTTT. Residues: CASSKFVGWNTEAFF.